A selection of T cell receptor beta chains follows, all from one sample in a study of cytomegalovirus exposure and HLA in healthy donors. Profiled with immunoSEQ multiplex PCR; TCRdb holds only in-frame clones, not every one. Here the sample spans approximately 130,000 clones, around 85% being singletons. Material: PBMCs. The receptors originated from a boy aged 10-17 years in good health and CMV-seronegative. CDR3s include the opening cysteine and the closing phenylalanine or tryptophan. D genes are given only for firm matches. Rows give clone size only sometimes, using once, few, many, or a class for an expanded clone.

size,V,J,D,DNA,CDR3
.,TRBV5-1,TRBJ2-1,.,TGCGCCAGCAGCTTGAGGGCGGGGCCGGGCAATGAGCAGTTCTTC,CASSLRAGPGNEQFF
.,TRBV4-2,TRBJ2-2,TRBD2,TGTGCCAGCAGCCAAGATCTTTGGCGGGGGGGCCCAGCCGGGGAGCTGTTTTTT,CASSQDLWRGGPAGELFF
.,TRBV7-9,TRBJ1-5,.,TGTGCCAGCAGCTCAGGGGTGAGCAATCAGCCCCAGCATTTT,CASSSGVSNQPQHF
.,TRBV2,TRBJ1-1,TRBD1,TGTGCCAGCAGTGAACCCAGGGGGCAAACTGAAGCTTTCTTT,CASSEPRGQTEAFF
.,TRBV6-4,TRBJ2-3,TRBD2,TGTGCCAGCAGTGACTCGAATGGCGGGGGGGGAGATACGCAGTATTTT,CASSDSNGGGGDTQYF
.,TRBV7-9,TRBJ1-4,.,TGTGCCAGCAGCTTAAGTGGGAGTGAAAAACTGTTTTTT,CASSLSGSEKLFF
once,TRBV5-4,TRBJ2-3,TRBD2,TGTGCCAGCTCCGGGACTAGCGGGTTTAGCACAGATACGCAGTATTTT,CASSGTSGFSTDTQYF
.,TRBV5-6,TRBJ1-2,.,TGTGCCAGCAGCTTGGGGACACTTAACTATGGCTACACCTTC,CASSLGTLNYGYTF
.,TRBV7-3,TRBJ2-7,TRBD1,TGTGCCAGCAGCTTGACAGGGAGCTCCTACGAGCAGTACTTC,CASSLTGSSYEQYF
.,TRBV12-5,TRBJ1-5,.,TGTGCTAGTGAGGGAGGGTCGAGGGGCAATCAGCCCCAGCATTTT,CASEGGSRGNQPQHF
.,TRBV23-1,TRBJ2-7,TRBD1,TGCGCCAGCAGTCAAGTACAGGGGTGGACCTACGAGCAGTACTTC,CASSQVQGWTYEQYF
.,TRBV9,TRBJ1-1,.,TGTGCCAGCAGCGTAGGAGGACAGACTGAAGCTTTCTTT,CASSVGGQTEAFF
few,TRBV9,TRBJ2-1,.,TGTGCCAGCAGCGTAGATTCGACAGCCTACAATGAGCAGTTCTTC,CASSVDSTAYNEQFF
.,TRBV5-8,TRBJ2-3,.,TGTGCCAGCAGCCCAACCCAGCAAGCGGAGGCCACAGATACGCAGTATTTT,CASSPTQQAEATDTQYF
.,TRBV2,TRBJ1-2,.,TGTGCCAGCAGTGTAGAATTACAGCTCTATGGCTACACCTTC,CASSVELQLYGYTF
.,TRBV23-1,TRBJ1-5,.,TGCGCCAAACAGTATACCAGGCTACAAGCGGGCAATCAGCCCCAGCATTTT,CAKQYTRLQAGNQPQHF
once,TRBV4-3,TRBJ2-7,.,TGCGCCAGCAGCCAAGGGACAACCTACGAGCAGTACTTC,CASSQGTTYEQYF
.,TRBV5-5,TRBJ2-1,TRBD1,TGTGCCAGCACTTACCTGACAGGGCAAGGCAGGGAGCAGTTCTTC,CASTYLTGQGREQFF
.,TRBV7-9,TRBJ2-7,TRBD1,TGTGCCAGCAGCCAGGGACAGGGGCTCTACGAGCAGTACTTC,CASSQGQGLYEQYF
.,TRBV7-2,TRBJ2-2,TRBD1,TGTGCCAGCAGCCCAAGACAGGGTCCCGGGGAGCTGTTTTTT,CASSPRQGPGELFF
few,TRBV4-3,TRBJ2-7,.,TGCGCCAGCAGCCAAGAACCGGTTAGCTCCTACGAGCAGTACTTC,CASSQEPVSSYEQYF
once,TRBV30,TRBJ2-3,TRBD2,TGTGCCTGGAGCGGACTAGCGGGAGTCACAGATACGCAGTATTTT,CAWSGLAGVTDTQYF
.,TRBV4-2,TRBJ2-1,TRBD2,TGTGCCAGCAGCCAGGACCGTACGGGACTAGCGGCCCGCAATGAGCAGTTCTTC,CASSQDRTGLAARNEQFF
.,TRBV19,TRBJ1-1,.,TGTGCCAGTAGTAGAGACAGTTCCCCGAACACTGAAGCTTTCTTT,CASSRDSSPNTEAFF
.,TRBV5-1,TRBJ1-1,.,TGCGCCAGCAGCAACTTACCAGGGGAAACTGAAGCTTTCTTT,CASSNLPGETEAFF
.,TRBV4-3,TRBJ2-3,TRBD2,TGCGCCAGCAGCCAAGAACAATCAACCGGACTAGCGGTCACAGATACGCAGTATTTT,CASSQEQSTGLAVTDTQYF
.,TRBV30,TRBJ1-2,TRBD1,TGTGCCTGGAATTCCCCACAGGGGTATTATGGCTACCCCTTC,CAWNSPQGYYGYPF
.,TRBV5-1,TRBJ2-7,TRBD1,TGCGCCAGCAGCTTGAGAACAGGGGAATACGAGCAGTACTTC,CASSLRTGEYEQYF
.,TRBV7-8,TRBJ2-3,.,TGTGCCAGCAGCTTATTGTACTACGATACGCAGTATTTT,CASSLLYYDTQYF